The present TCR beta chain was sequenced within a study of blood T cell repertoires in COVID-19. The V and J ends lost 0 bases and 2 bases respectively, with 14 bases between them. The CDR3 length is 16 residues. Per the germline V gene, CDR1 is LGHNA and CDR2 is YNFKEQ. Original handling: By means of reference gene primer amplification, nucleated cell counts were estimated. Sequencing was performed with immunoSEQ multiplex PCR; in TCRdb, only in-frame clones are kept and a portion is missing. V and J calls and clone size are those listed in that table; D and trimming were worked out from the DNA. The sample gives approximately 230,000 clones, more than 80% of which show up once; 2.2% is in the top ten.

The chain employs TRBV4-2 and TRBJ2-7, with D tentatively TRBD2 (5 bases). The receptor was derived from a man younger than 45 who had recovered from COVID-19. The specimen sequenced was peripheral blood. Here the CDR3 reads CASSQDLGVGTYEQYF. In DNA form, the CDR3 reads TGTGCCAGCAGCCAAGATCTCGGGGTTGGGACCTACGAGCAGTACTTC.